A selection of T cell receptor beta chains follows, all from one sample in a study of shared clonotypes between healthy human individuals. Data came from immunoSEQ multiplex PCR; TCRdb stores just in-frame clones and leaves some out. The table includes about 820,000 clones, 85% to 95% detected once. What was sequenced was naive CD8+ T cells sorted from blood. All receptors come from a young man in good health. Each CDR3 is given with its conserved first and last residue. D genes are given only for firm matches. A row's size may be missing; if present it is once, few, many or a size class.

CASSRDHPQETQYF,TGTGCCAGCAGCCGGGACCATCCGCAAGAGACCCAGTACTTC,once,TRBJ2-5,NA,TRBV9
CAISARGGVNTEAFF,TGTGCCATCAGTGCCCGGGGAGGAGTGAACACTGAAGCTTTCTTT,NA,TRBJ1-1,NA,TRBV10-3
CASAGLALADTQYF,TGTGCCAGCGCGGGACTAGCATTAGCAGATACGCAGTATTTT,once,TRBJ2-3,TRBD2,TRBV25-1
CASSMGPDGSYEQYF,TGTGCCAGTAGTATGGGCCCGGACGGTTCCTACGAGCAGTACTTC,NA,TRBJ2-7,NA,TRBV19
CAISESLAGNNEQFF,TGTGCCATCAGTGAGTCACTAGCGGGGAACAATGAGCAGTTCTTC,NA,TRBJ2-1,TRBD2,TRBV10-3
CASSGLQGAGVEQYF,TGTGCCAGCAGTGGGTTACAGGGAGCGGGGGTCGAGCAGTACTTC,NA,TRBJ2-7,TRBD2,TRBV25-1
CSAIAVRDNEQFF,TGCAGCGCCATAGCGGTGCGAGACAATGAGCAGTTCTTC,NA,TRBJ2-1,NA,TRBV29-1
CASSPSYLNYGYTF,TGTGCCAGCAGCCCCTCCTACCTTAACTATGGCTACACCTTC,NA,TRBJ1-2,NA,TRBV7-9
CASRPYRGDPYGYTF,TGCGCCAGCAGACCCTATCGGGGGGACCCCTATGGCTACACCTTC,NA,TRBJ1-2,NA,TRBV5-1
CASSDIAESSYNEQFF,TGTGCCAGCAGTGATATAGCGGAGAGCTCCTACAATGAGCAGTTCTTC,NA,TRBJ2-1,NA,TRBV2
CASSIYGGEYGYTF,TGTGCCAGTAGTATTTACGGGGGCGAATATGGCTACACCTTC,NA,TRBJ1-2,NA,TRBV19
CASSLRAGEYEQYF,TGCGCCAGCAGCTTAAGAGCGGGAGAATACGAGCAGTACTTC,NA,TRBJ2-7,TRBD2,TRBV5-1
CAMNREGDTEAFF,TGTGCCATGAACAGGGAAGGGGACACTGAAGCTTTCTTT,NA,TRBJ1-1,NA,TRBV10-3
CASSALAGDVEQYF,TGTGCCAGCAGCGCCCTAGCGGGAGATGTCGAGCAGTACTTC,NA,TRBJ2-7,TRBD2,TRBV9
CASTPWGQDRTEAFF,TGTGCCAGCACTCCTTGGGGACAGGACCGCACTGAAGCTTTCTTT,NA,TRBJ1-1,TRBD1,TRBV28
CASSPLAGPHQETQYF,TGTGCCAGCAGCCCACTAGCGGGACCACACCAAGAGACCCAGTACTTC,NA,TRBJ2-5,TRBD2,TRBV7-9
CASRYGSSLYNEQFF,TGTGCCAGCAGGTACGGGAGTTCCCTCTACAATGAGCAGTTCTTC,NA,TRBJ2-1,NA,TRBV6-6
CASSTAEKANEQFF,TGTGCCAGCTCAACAGCGGAGAAGGCTAATGAGCAGTTCTTC,NA,TRBJ2-1,NA,TRBV7-7
CASSLVPGQGETQYF,TGCGCCAGCAGCTTGGTCCCGGGACAGGGTGAGACCCAGTACTTC,NA,TRBJ2-5,TRBD1,TRBV5-1
CATSTESYEQYF,TGTGCCACCAGCACGGAATCCTACGAGCAGTACTTC,NA,TRBJ2-7,NA,TRBV15
CASSFGDTQYF,TGTGCCAGCAGCTTCGGCGATACGCAGTATTTT,few,TRBJ2-3,NA,TRBV5-4
CASSSPGVEYEQYF,TGTGCCAGCAGCAGCCCAGGGGTCGAGTACGAGCAGTACTTC,NA,TRBJ2-7,NA,TRBV5-6
CASSVVMGFLEAFF,TGTGCCAGCAGCGTCGTAATGGGGTTCCTTGAGGCTTTCTTT,NA,TRBJ1-1,NA,TRBV7-2
CATTGGAEGYEQYF,TGTGCCACCACCGGGGGTGCGGAAGGCTACGAGCAGTACTTC,NA,TRBJ2-7,NA,TRBV5-4